This TCR beta chain was captured by sequencing in a study of blood T cell repertoires in COVID-19. This clone was counted between two and nine times. Some clones are missing from TCRdb's copy, which holds only in-frame ones; the method was immunoSEQ multiplex PCR. The data show over 200,000 clones, 83% seen once. The CDR3 consists of 17 residues. Looked up from germline, CDR1 is LGHNA and CDR2 is YSLEER. The ends lost 0 bases at V and 4 bases at J; junction bases unmatched: 7. The sample comprised peripheral blood. The chain links TRBV4-3 to TRBJ2-2; 8 nucleotides agree with TRBD2. This sequence was found in a man aged 35 to 55 with active or convalescent COVID-19. DNA of the CDR3: TGCGCCAGCAGCCAAGAATGGACGGGGGGGATCACCGGGGAGCTGTTTTTT. Amino acid sequence: CASSQEWTGGITGELFF.